This paragraph covers one T cell receptor beta chain sequence. The antigen remains unidentified. This entry comes from a study of T cell repertoires in aging, cancer and after chemotherapy. Overall study findings and caveats: No conclusions about immunological memory after chemotherapy can be drawn from the repertoire data.

The CDR3 runs to 16 residues. The germline V gene has CDR1 SGHTA and CDR2 FQGNSA. V shed 2 bases and J shed 7 bases, with 17 bases lying between them. Rearranged V-D-J TRB sequences were amplified with a mixed TRB-A/B primer pool. TCRdb re-called the multiplex PCR reads through MiXCR, storing one row per CDR3 protein. This sample has 5,000 to 6,000 distinct CDR3 sequences, with 25% to 30% found just once. Amplification of TCR beta used genomic DNA extracted from peripheral blood. Sequencing input: blood. The chain has TRBV7-2 and TRBJ2-2; D remains unclear. The origin of this receptor is a human donor in good health. The CDR3 region is CASSLYFQPLVGELFF. The CDR3 coding sequence is TGTGCCAGCAGCTTATACTTTCAGCCCCTCGTCGGGGAGCTGTTTTTT. Complete variable domain (other parts from reference TRBV7-2 and TRBJ2-2): GAGVSQSPSNKVTEKGKDVELRCDPISGHTALYWYRQSLGQGLEFLIYFQGNSAPDKSGLPSDRFSAERTGGSVSTLTIQRTQQEDSAVYLCASSLYFQPLVGELFFGEGSRLTVL.